The clone carrying this T cell receptor beta chain was detected ten times or more. As yet, its antigen is unknown. There were TCR beta CDR3 regions amplified from RNA transcripts. An initial round of RT-PCR targeting the TCR CDR3 relied on the HTBI primer set. TCRdb fed the multiplex PCR reads into MiXCR, producing one record per CDR3 protein. The sample yields about 560,000 distinct CDR3 sequences, 16% seen once. This specimen comes from a study of T cells in Graves' hyperthyroidism and ophthalmopathy. CDR3 length: 14 residues. The germline CDR1 and CDR2 sequences are SGHNT and YENEEA. V was clipped by 2 bases and J by 2 bases, with 9 bases between them. Those with hyperthyroidism were 18 to 65 years old, newly diagnosed, and ill for under 2 months. Each 10 ml fresh peripheral blood draw supplied the PBMCs. Points from the study as a whole: Model-based prediction identified ophthalmopathy a median around 6.7 months prior to its onset.

This clonotype originated in a woman aged 18-29 years with Graves' hyperthyroidism. Sequencing was performed on blood. The rearrangement uses TRBV11-3 and TRBJ2-5; tentative D call: TRBD1 (5 bases). CDR3 residues: CASSLLGRQETQYF. Here the CDR3 DNA reads TGTGCCAGCAGCTTACTGGGGCGGCAAGAGACCCAGTACTTC.